This T cell receptor (beta chain) was identified during a study of T cell responses to AZD1222 COVID-19 vaccine. Turning to the study itself: Pooled samples include second doses given at about 4 or 12 weeks. The study's findings and limits: Baseline antibody screening turned up just six seropositive AZD1222 recipients. It should be noted that donors were predominantly white British and more often female, and clonal diversity was possibly underestimated.

About this clone: Antigen unknown.

CDR1 and CDR2 (germline): SNHLY, FYNNEI. V lost 7 bases to trimming and J lost 8 bases, with 20 bases between them. The CDR3 totals 14 residues. The repertoire was sequenced with immunoSEQ multiplex PCR; TCRdb's copy has only in-frame clones and lacks some. The profile shows roughly 160,000 clones, roughly 90% of them singletons. The chain joins TRBV2 to TRBJ1-2; a possible D gene is TRBD1 (5 bases). This clonotype was obtained from an adult in good health. Sample: peripheral blood, taken on day 0 of AZD1222 vaccination. The CDR3 DNA is TGTGCCAGCACCCAATATGGGGGAGTCGACGGCTACACCTTC. Translating gives CASTQYGGVDGYTF.